This passage covers 8 T cell receptor beta chains from one sample sequenced in a study of blood T cells in healthy people across ages. For the second PCR, which ran for roughly 6 to 11 cycles, a sample-barcoded 5' primer and a J-beta primer mix were used. Using its own MiXCR run on the 5' RACE reads, TCRdb lists one record per CDR3 protein. This table holds hundreds of thousands of distinct CDR3 sequences, 25% to 30% found once. Material for sequencing was blood. All receptors derive from a woman older than 75 in good health.

This chain uses TRBV20-1 with TRBJ2-7; 7 nucleotides align to TRBD2. Germline loops: CDR1 DFQATT, CDR2 SNEGSKA (reference sequence). The CDR3 has 16 amino acids. With 1 base clipped from V and 0 bases from J, the junction kept 9 bases outside the gene matches. The CDR3 region is CSARAPSGGHSYEQYF. The DNA of the CDR3 is TGCAGTGCTAGAGCTCCTTCGGGAGGACACTCCTACGAGCAGTACTTC.

Comment on this clonotype: The junction shows a germline mismatch at one end, possibly a read error. The rearrangement joins TRBV10-3 to TRBJ1-2; tentative D call: TRBD1 (5 bases). There are 12 residues in the CDR3. CDR1 is ENHRY and CDR2 is SYGVKD in the germline V gene. The CDR3 nucleotides are TGTGCCATCAGGACAGCTAACTATGACTACACCTTC. Translation gives CAIRTANYDYTF.

To note about this clonotype: One end of the junction varies from germline; a read error may be responsible. This chain connects TRBV7-2 to TRBJ2-3; D is perhaps TRBD1 (7 bases). Germline CDR1 reads SGHTA; CDR2 reads FQGNSA. The CDR3 extends over 14 amino acids. The CDR3 is CAGSRGVGSDTQYF. DNA of the CDR3: TGTGCCGGCAGCAGGGGGGTGGGGTCAGATACGCAGTATTTT.

Ten or more counts support this clonotype. The chain has TRBV12-3 or TRBV12-4 and TRBJ2-3, with TRBD2 matching over 10 bases. V gave up 5 bases and J gave up 2 bases; unmatched junction bases: 7. The CDR3 runs to 16 residues. Here the CDR3 DNA reads TGTGCCAGCAGTCACGAGCGGGGGGGGTACACAGATACGCAGTATTTT. The encoded protein is CASSHERGGYTDTQYF.

This clonotype was counted between two and nine times. This chain connects TRBV9 to TRBJ2-2; no definite D call. Per germline, CDR1 SGDLS and CDR2 YYNGEE. There are 17 residues in the CDR3. Trimming removed 0 bases at V and 0 bases at J, with 12 bases between. CDR3 amino acids: CASSVVTEPTNTGELFF. For the CDR3, the DNA is TGTGCCAGCAGCGTAGTTACAGAGCCGACGAACACCGGGGAGCTGTTTTTT.

This clonotype was picked up many times. In nucleotides, the CDR3 is TGTGCCAGCAGCCCCGAGACAGGGGGTAGAACAGATACGCAGTATTTT. As protein: CASSPETGGRTDTQYF. This chain uses TRBV11-2 with TRBJ2-3; 9 nucleotides align to TRBD1. The germline V gene has CDR1 SGHAT and CDR2 FQNNGV. With V trimmed by 5 bases and J by 3 bases, 9 bases remained unmatched. The CDR3 covers 16 residues.

The genes are TRBV5-1 and TRBJ2-1; D tentatively fits TRBD1 or TRBD2 (5 bases each). The DNA matches TRBJ2-7 better at its end, which makes the J call doubtful. Germline lookup yields CDR1 SGHRS and CDR2 YFSETQ. The CDR3 loop spans 16 amino acids. The CDR3 nucleotides read TGCGCCAGCAGCGCCTCCCGAGGGGCGACGTCCAATGAGCAGTACTTC. Its translation: CASSASRGATSNEQYF.

The table lists this clonotype with many counts. The chain uses TRBV29-1 and TRBJ2-7; 10 nucleotides align to TRBD2. Germline V gene sequence: CDR1 SQVTM, CDR2 ANQGSEA. V lost 5 bases and J lost 6; bases outside the gene matches: 7. This CDR3 has 13 amino acids. Here the CDR3 reads CSVRAGGPGEQYF. The CDR3 nucleotides read TGCAGCGTTCGAGCGGGGGGGCCGGGCGAGCAGTACTTC.